This T cell receptor beta chain was sequenced for a study of Graves' ophthalmopathy and Graves' hyperthyroidism. For the study at large: By definition, stable hyperthyroidism involved no ophthalmopathy within 18 months of follow-up.

Overall study results and limits: Most expanded thyroid clonotypes above 0.001 frequency also appeared in blood.

The CDR3 sequence is 17 residues long. Germline CDR1 SEHNR, CDR2 FQNEAQ (reference sequence). V lost 3 bases to trimming and J lost 9 bases, with 21 bases between them. In its sample, this clonotype was seen many times. Its cognate antigen is unknown. Transcripts of RNA were the source for amplifying TCR beta CDR3 regions. In the first round, RT-PCR was carried out with HTBI primers, and a multiplex PCR formed the second round. TCRdb re-called the multiplex PCR reads through MiXCR, storing one row per CDR3 protein. The sample has around 1,000,000 distinct CDR3 sequences; about 40% are singletons. This clonotype was sampled from an adult man with Graves' hyperthyroidism. Material for sequencing was peripheral blood or thyroid tissue (not recorded which). The genes are TRBV7-9 and TRBJ1-6, with D possibly TRBD1 on 6 matching bases. CDR3: CASSFWARQGQGSPLHF. CDR3 DNA sequence: TGTGCCAGCAGCTTTTGGGCCCGGCAGGGGCAGGGTTCACCCCTCCACTTT.